This TCR beta chain was sequenced for a study of low-dose radiotherapy and immunotherapy resistance in tumors. Germline V gives CDR1 SNHLY, CDR2 FYNNEI. The ends lost 6 bases at V and 2 bases at J; junction bases unmatched: 3. This CDR3 has 15 residues. cDNA synthesis used a TRAV/TRBV-specific primer set for both chains. With a V-primer adapter and a constant-region primer, TCRs were amplified for approximately 20 PCR cycles. TCRdb fed the reads into MiXCR, producing one record per CDR3 protein. The sample has over 7,000 distinct CDR3 sequences, about 65% seen once; the top ten hold roughly 8.7%. The chain links TRBV2 to TRBJ2-1; 11 bases align to TRBD2. The clonotype originates from a human donor with advanced metastatic prostate, ovarian, gallbladder or colorectal cancer (not recorded which). This table probably holds off-target reads from a library built for another chain. The CDR3 region has the DNA TGTGCCAGCAGCGAACTAGCGGGAGCCTACAATGAGCAGTTCTTC. Encoded protein: CASSELAGAYNEQFF.